This entry concerns a single T cell receptor beta chain. This sample is part of a study of control samples from healthy donors and cancer patients. Sequenced by immunoSEQ multiplex PCR; TCRdb stores in-frame clones only, minus some. The sample includes about 110,000 clones, approximately 90% of them seen just once. The CDR3 length is 15 residues. The V gene end was trimmed by 3 bases and the J gene end by 0 bases; junction bases not matched to a gene: 3. In germline, CDR1 is KGHSH, CDR2 LQKENI. Sequencing was performed on blood. This clonotype was obtained from a human donor in good health. The donor label of this sample is uncertain. The genes are TRBV18 and TRBJ2-3; the match to TRBD2 covers 7 bases. This CDR3 is CASSPASGSTDTQYF. Written as DNA, the CDR3 is TGTGCCAGCTCACCCGCTAGCGGAAGCACAGATACGCAGTATTTT.